This TCR beta chain was sequenced during a study of response to subunit inactivated influenza vaccine. TCRdb processed the RT-PCR reads anew with MiXCR; each CDR3 protein has one entry. In the table there are 530,000 or so distinct CDR3 sequences, roughly 10% of which are singletons. This clonotype was detected a few times. CDR1 is MDHEN, CDR2 SYDVKM, per germline. The CDR3 is made up of 13 amino acids. The J segment lost 9 bases and the V segment lost 6 bases, leaving 8 bases of the junction unmatched. The clonotype was recovered from a man aged 50-60 years who received an inactivated influenza vaccine. This sequence joins TRBV28 and TRBJ2-5; TRBD2 matches 9 bases. This specimen was PBMCs from blood, taken on the day of vaccination. CDR3: CASSQGGRESQYF. Written as DNA, the CDR3 is TGTGCCAGCAGCCAGGGCGGGAGGGAGTCCCAGTACTTC.